These 27 T cell receptor beta chains were sequenced from one sample in a study of PD-1 blockade in classical Hodgkin lymphoma (dated by TCRdb to about 2020). The label giving this sample's time point can be read as: cycle 4 day 1 (C4D1), after 5 to 7 weeks of nivolumab. Every trial patient had relapsed after autologous stem cell transplantation, and cohorts A, B and C differed in prior brentuximab vedotin exposure. The library was obtained by the immunoSEQ multiplex PCR assay. TCRdb limited this immuneACCESS table to in-frame rearrangements with V and J called. A share of clones is missing; checked studies link under half to unresolved V genes, and the rest is unexplained. Within this sample are some 52,000 clones, with approximately 89% of them counted one time only. The ten biggest clones cover 6.5% to 8.5% of the sample. Sequenced material: peripheral blood mononuclear cells (PBMCs), taken before the fourth cycle of nivolumab. These receptors were obtained from a human donor with classical Hodgkin lymphoma.

The CDR3 here is CASSVGHPGNEKLFF. CDR3 bases: TGTGCCAGCAGCGTAGGGCACCCCGGGAATGAAAAACTGTTTTTT. The rearrangement links TRBV9 to TRBJ1-4, with D unclear. The V gene lost 0 bases and the J gene lost 5 bases, with 11 bases spanning the gap. Germline-derived CDR1 and CDR2 are SGDLS and YYNGEE. The CDR3 totals 15 residues. Full variable domain (rest looked up from reference TRBV9 and TRBJ1-4): DSGVTQTPKHLITATGQRVTLRCSPRSGDLSVYWYQQSLDQGLQFLIQYYNGEERAKGNILERFSAQQFPDLHSELNLSSLELGDSALYFCASSVGHPGNEKLFFGSGTQLSVL.

V is TRBV19 and J is TRBJ2-7, with 11 nucleotides matching TRBD2. Germline V gene data show CDR1 as LNHDA and CDR2 as SQIVND (reference sequence). There are 17 residues in the CDR3. The V and J ends lost 3 bases and 0 bases, in that order; junction bases with no gene match: 7. CDR3 protein: CASSMRGTSGSSYEQYF. CDR3 coding DNA: TGTGCCAGTAGTATGCGTGGGACTAGCGGAAGCTCCTACGAGCAGTACTTC.

The rearrangement joins TRBV4-3 to TRBJ1-6; unclear D gene. This CDR3 has 15 residues. Germline V gene sequence: CDR1 LGHNA, CDR2 YSLEER. V shed 1 base and J shed 5 bases, with 9 bases lying between them. The CDR3 loop reads CASSQGSPDNSPLHF. CDR3 sequence (DNA): TGCGCCAGCAGCCAAGGGTCGCCGGATAATTCACCCCTCCACTTT.

The rearrangement uses TRBV28 and TRBJ2-7, with TRBD2 matching over 13 bases. After removal of 6 bases from V and 3 bases from J, the junction contained 2 bases not matched to a gene. Germline V gives CDR1 MDHEN, CDR2 SYDVKM. This CDR3 is 14 amino acids long. CDR3 nucleotides: TGTGCCAGCAGAAGACTAGCGGGAGGCTACGAGCAGTACTTC. This encodes CASRRLAGGYEQYF.

J is TRBJ2-1 and V is TRBV19; D is perhaps TRBD1 or TRBD2 (5 bases each). Germline CDR1 and CDR2: LNHDA and SQIVND (reference sequence). V was clipped by 3 bases and J by 6 bases, with 12 bases between them. The CDR3 covers 14 residues. CDR3 DNA: TGTGCCAGTAGTATTGGGGGTTATAGCAATGAGCAGTTCTTC. This gives the protein CASSIGGYSNEQFF.

The chain recombines TRBV18 with TRBJ1-2, with D uncertain. This CDR3 contains 14 residues. The germline CDR1 and CDR2 sequences are KGHSH and LQKENI. Trimming cost V 0 bases and J 6 bases, with 11 bases left between them. This CDR3 reads CASSPPGRANGYTF. The CDR3 bases are TGTGCCAGCTCACCACCGGGTCGGGCCAATGGCTACACCTTC. The entire variable domain, with the rest obtained from reference TRBV18 and TRBJ1-2, is as follows: NAGVMQNPRHLVRRRGQEARLRCSPMKGHSHVYWYRQLPEEGLKFMVYLQKENIIDESGMPKERFSAEFPKEGPSILRIQQVVRGDSAAYFCASSPPGRANGYTFGSGTRLTVV.

The chain carries TRBV6-1 and TRBJ2-2; perhaps TRBD2 as D (5 bases). This CDR3 comprises 15 residues. The V gene's germline CDR1 is MNHNS and CDR2 SASEGT. Trimming removed 1 base at V and 4 bases at J, with 10 bases between. CDR3 sequence reads: CASSEGGVVTGELFF. CDR3 DNA sequence: TGTGCCAGCAGTGAAGGGGGAGTCGTCACCGGGGAGCTGTTTTTT.

The rearrangement links TRBV2 to TRBJ2-1, with no clear D. CDR1 is SNHLY and CDR2 is FYNNEI in the germline V gene. V was pared by 5 bases and J by 7 bases, with 12 bases between. This CDR3 is built from 13 residues. CDR3 in amino acids: CASSSPWTNEQFF. The CDR3 nucleotides are TGTGCCAGCAGTAGCCCATGGACGAATGAGCAGTTCTTC.

The CDR3 spells CASTYLGRDREWYF. The CDR3 DNA is TGTGCCAGTACATATCTGGGCCGAGATAGGGAGTGGTACTTC. This chain links TRBV19 with TRBJ2-5; tentative D call: TRBD2 (5 bases). Trimming pared 7 bases from V and 13 bases from J, leaving 25 bases between. The CDR3 consists of 14 residues. Germline lookup yields CDR1 LNHDA and CDR2 SQIVND (reference sequence).

This chain joins TRBV19 and TRBJ1-2; D is possibly TRBD1 (6 bases). The germline V gene encodes CDR1 LNHDA and CDR2 SQIVND (reference sequence). The CDR3 runs 16 residues. The V end was cut by 7 bases, the J end by 2 bases, with 20 bases between. DNA for the CDR3: TGTGCCAGTAAGACCTCAGGGAGAAGGGGGAACTATGGCTACACCTTC. It encodes CASKTSGRRGNYGYTF.

The V gene is TRBV7-6, the J gene TRBJ2-1; 13 nucleotides match TRBD2. Per germline, CDR1 SGHVS and CDR2 FNYEAQ. With V trimmed by 4 bases and J by 8 bases, 5 bases remained unmatched. This CDR3 spans 15 amino acids. In DNA, the CDR3 is TGTGCCAGCAGCTCTAGGACTAGCGGGAGCGATGAGCAGTTCTTC. It codes for CASSSRTSGSDEQFF.

The chain links TRBV6-5 to TRBJ2-5, with 12 bases identical to TRBD2. The CDR3 is made up of 16 amino acids. Germline CDR1 reads MNHEY; CDR2 reads SVGAGI. The V gene end was trimmed by 1 base and the J gene end by 7 bases; junction bases not matched to a gene: 7. CDR3 sequence reads: CASSYLSSGGAWTQYF. CDR3 nucleotide sequence: TGTGCCAGCAGTTACTTGTCTAGCGGGGGGGCTTGGACCCAGTACTTC.

The CDR3 protein is CATSREKGSKETQYF. The DNA of the CDR3 is TGTGCCACCAGCAGAGAGAAAGGCAGCAAAGAGACCCAGTACTTC. This chain uses TRBV15 with TRBJ2-5; D not certain. V lost 0 bases, J lost 3 bases, and 11 bases lay in between. This CDR3 has 15 amino acids. Germline V lookup: CDR1 LNHNV, CDR2 YYDKDF (reference sequence).

The V gene is TRBV5-1, the J gene TRBJ2-2; tentative D call: TRBD2 (6 bases). The V and J ends lost 3 bases and 0 bases respectively, with 9 bases between them. The CDR3 has 15 amino acids. Germline loops: CDR1 SGHRS, CDR2 YFSETQ. The CDR3 DNA is TGCGCCAGCAGCTCTGGGACTGCGAACACCGGGGAGCTGTTTTTT. This codes for CASSSGTANTGELFF.

About this clone: Within the sample, other DNA sequences also encode this same CDR3. This sequence joins TRBV4-1 and TRBJ2-2, with D unresolved. There are 18 residues in the CDR3. V lost 3 bases and J 4 bases, leaving 21 bases between the germline ends. CDR1 is MGHRA, CDR2 YSYEKL, per germline. CDR3 nucleotide sequence: TGCGCCAGCAGCCAGCTAGGAACAACGACCCCGGGCACCGGGGAGCTGTTTTTT. Its translation: CASSQLGTTTPGTGELFF.

The gene calls are TRBV28 and TRBJ2-5, with 9 bases aligning to TRBD2. Trimming removed 6 bases from V and 2 bases from J; junction bases left unmatched: 13. CDR3 size: 17 residues. CDR1 and CDR2 from the germline V gene are MDHEN and SYDVKM. CDR3 in amino acids: CASSHRRGGVGQETQYF. The DNA for the CDR3 is TGTGCCAGCAGCCACCGACGCGGGGGGGTTGGACAAGAGACCCAGTACTTC.

The table lists this clone with a count of one. The rearrangement links TRBV2 to TRBJ2-3, with D perhaps given as TRBD1 or TRBD2 (5 bases each). Trimming shortened V by 8 bases and J by 3 bases, and 15 bases separated the two germline ends. The CDR3 has 14 amino acids. Germline CDR1 and CDR2: SNHLY and FYNNEI. This CDR3 is CASRAEGLTDTQYF. CDR3 DNA sequence: TGTGCCAGCCGAGCCGAGGGGCTGACAGATACGCAGTATTTT.

The chain employs TRBV15 and TRBJ1-2, with D unresolved. Trimming removed 1 base at V and 4 bases at J, with 10 bases between. This CDR3 comprises 14 residues. CDR1 LNHNV and CDR2 YYDKDF come from the germline V gene (reference sequence). This chain's CDR3 is CATSRAVSTYGYTF. As DNA, the CDR3 is TGTGCCACCAGCAGAGCAGTTAGTACCTATGGCTACACCTTC.

V gene TRBV28 combines with J gene TRBJ2-2; 10 nucleotides line up with TRBD2. CDR3 size: 17 residues. Germline-derived CDR1 and CDR2 are MDHEN and SYDVKM. The ends lost 3 bases at V and 7 bases at J; junction bases unmatched: 11. The CDR3 DNA reads as TGTGCCAGCAGTTTCTTGGGACTAGCGATCTCGCACGGGGAGCTGTTTTTT. Protein product: CASSFLGLAISHGELFF.

The chain joins TRBV18 to TRBJ2-3, with 11 bases identical to TRBD2. The CDR3 covers 16 residues. J gave up 6 bases and V 3 bases, and 8 bases lay outside the gene matches. Germline V gene data show CDR1 as KGHSH and CDR2 as LQKENI. CDR3 amino acids: CASSPTGLAARDTQYF. CDR3 nucleotides: TGTGCCAGCTCACCCACGGGACTAGCGGCTAGGGATACGCAGTATTTT. Using reference TRBV18 and TRBJ2-3 for the parts outside the CDR3, the full variable domain is NAGVMQNPRHLVRRRGQEARLRCSPMKGHSHVYWYRQLPEEGLKFMVYLQKENIIDESGMPKERFSAEFPKEGPSILRIQQVVRGDSAAYFCASSPTGLAARDTQYFGPGTRLTVL.

The chain employs TRBV10-3 and TRBJ1-3; tentatively, D is TRBD1 (5 bases). Germline V gene lookup returns CDR1 ENHRY and CDR2 SYGVKD. Trimming cost V 4 bases and J 0 bases, with 16 bases left between them. The CDR3 contains 17 residues. CDR3 loop: CAISAWGRGNSGNTIYF. CDR3 DNA: TGTGCCATCAGTGCCTGGGGACGGGGAAACTCTGGAAACACCATATATTTT.

J is TRBJ2-2 and V is TRBV6-6; the D call may be TRBD1 or TRBD2 (5 bases each). CDR1 is MNHNY, CDR2 SVGAGI, per germline (reference sequence). The CDR3 runs 15 residues. Between the trimmed V and J ends, which lost 6 bases and 2 bases, there was a span of 13 bases. The DNA for the CDR3 is TGTGCCAGCAGACAACCGGGACCCAACACCGGGGAGCTGTTTTTT. It specifies CASRQPGPNTGELFF.

This clone was observed a few times. This sequence joins TRBV7-8 and TRBJ1-1; D possibly corresponds to TRBD1 (5 bases). Per the germline V gene, CDR1 is SGHVS and CDR2 is FQNEAQ. V was trimmed by 5 bases and J by 7 bases, leaving 11 bases between them. The CDR3 consists of 12 residues. The CDR3 reads CASSRLGVEAFF. CDR3 DNA: TGTGCCAGCAGCCGCTTGGGGGTTGAAGCTTTCTTT.

This clone was observed a single time. The rearrangement links TRBV28 to TRBJ1-1, with D uncertain. Germline V lookup: CDR1 MDHEN, CDR2 SYDVKM. V was pared by 10 bases and J by 1 base, with 13 bases between. This CDR3 region has 13 residues. CDR3 coding DNA: TGTGCCACCGTAGCGGCGGGGAACACTGAAGCTTTCTTT. Translation gives CATVAAGNTEAFF.

The V and J genes are TRBV19 and TRBJ1-5; maybe TRBD1 (5 bases). Trimming stripped 4 bases from V and 3 bases from J, with 10 bases between. CDR1 and CDR2 from the germline V gene are LNHDA and SQIVND (reference sequence). This CDR3 region has 14 residues. CDR3 region: CASSRDGNNQPQHF. CDR3 nucleotides: TGTGCCAGTAGTAGGGACGGCAACAATCAGCCCCAGCATTTT.

The chain combines TRBV4-3 with TRBJ2-7; tentatively, D is TRBD2 (7 bases). The CDR3 runs to 16 residues. Trimming took off 0 bases at V and 3 bases at J, with 15 bases between the two ends. CDR1 is LGHNA and CDR2 is YSLEER in the germline V gene. The CDR3 DNA follows: TGCGCCAGCAGCCAAGATCGGGGAGGGGGGAGCTACGAGCAGTACTTC. Amino acid sequence: CASSQDRGGGSYEQYF.

The CDR3 sequence is CASSVWNTGELFF. CDR3 bases: TGTGCCAGCAGCGTATGGAACACCGGGGAGCTGTTTTTT. J is TRBJ2-2 and V is TRBV9; D is unresolved. Deletions cut 1 base from V and 1 base from J, with 2 bases between. The CDR3 extends over 13 amino acids. Germline values: CDR1 SGDLS, CDR2 YYNGEE. The full variable domain, in which reference TRBV9 and TRBJ2-2 provide the parts outside the CDR3, is DSGVTQTPKHLITATGQRVTLRCSPRSGDLSVYWYQQSLDQGLQFLIQYYNGEERAKGNILERFSAQQFPDLHSELNLSSLELGDSALYFCASSVWNTGELFFGEGSRLTVL.